The clone carrying this T cell receptor beta chain was counted once. Its specificity is not known. Use of 60 Vbeta and 13 Jbeta primers characterized the PCR. The table came from immunoSEQ multiplex PCR; TCRdb's copy has only in-frame clones and leaves some out. The repertoire holds 150,000 to 200,000 clones, with 77% as singletons. These data originate in a study of cytomegalovirus exposure and HLA in healthy donors. In germline, CDR1 is SGHTA, CDR2 FQGTGA. The ends lost 6 bases at V and 2 bases at J; junction bases unmatched: 7. The CDR3 totals 15 residues. Notes on the study in general: Per published reports, the classifier diagnosed cytomegalovirus status with high specificity and sensitivity. Later analysis demonstrated an association between a missense DCLRE1C variant and TCR beta V- and J-gene trimming.

The clonotype was recovered from a woman in her thirties in good health and CMV-seronegative. The chain joins TRBV7-3 to TRBJ2-7; 10 positions match TRBD2. The sample taken for sequencing was PBMCs. CDR3 protein: CASRFRLAGTYEQYF. The DNA of the CDR3 is TGTGCCAGCAGATTCCGACTAGCGGGCACCTACGAGCAGTACTTC.